The sequence of this T cell receptor beta chain was determined in a study of cytomegalovirus exposure and HLA in healthy donors. Study-level findings and limits: Relative to the approximately 630-donor mean, N-insertions were reportedly fewer in an Asian-associated ancestry cluster in a later analysis. Most of the TCR beta V segments (in an earlier analysis) were productive either about 90% or about 30% of the time. Three chains linked to CMV were shown in vitro to be specific for CMV antigens.

To note about this clone: Its cognate antigen is unknown.

The CDR3 has 13 residues. Trimming took off 7 bases at V and 0 bases at J, with 10 bases between the two ends. Germline V gene lookup returns CDR1 GTSNPN and CDR2 SVGIG (reference sequence). 13 Jbeta primers and 60 Vbeta primers were used for the PCR. Only in-frame clones appear in the TCRdb table, and some are missing; sequencing was by immunoSEQ multiplex PCR. The sample carries 75,000 to 80,000 clones, roughly 80% recorded once. Unrecorded immune exposures were likely, despite nominal health at sampling. The chain has TRBV30 and TRBJ1-3; no firm D call. This sequence originates from a male donor in good health and CMV-seronegative. Sequencing was done on a sample of PBMCs. CDR3 in amino acids: CALDKSSGNTIYF. CDR3 DNA: TGTGCCTTAGACAAGAGCTCTGGAAACACCATATATTTT.